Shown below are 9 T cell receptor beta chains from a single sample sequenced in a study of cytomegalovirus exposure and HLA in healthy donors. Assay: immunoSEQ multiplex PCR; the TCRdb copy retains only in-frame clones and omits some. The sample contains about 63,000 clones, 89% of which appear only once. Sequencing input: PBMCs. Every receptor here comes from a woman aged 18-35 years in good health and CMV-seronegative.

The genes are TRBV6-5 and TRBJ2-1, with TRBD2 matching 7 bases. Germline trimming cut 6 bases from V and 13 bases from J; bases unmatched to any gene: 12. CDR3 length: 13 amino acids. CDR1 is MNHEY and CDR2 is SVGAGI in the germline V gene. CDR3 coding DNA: TGTGCCAGCAGCCCAGACTTGGAGCGGGGACAGTTCTTC. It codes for CASSPDLERGQFF.

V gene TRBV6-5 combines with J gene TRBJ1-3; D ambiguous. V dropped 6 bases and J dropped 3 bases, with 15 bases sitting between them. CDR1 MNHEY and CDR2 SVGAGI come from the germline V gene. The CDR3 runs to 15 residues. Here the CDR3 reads CASSSRDLSGNTIYF. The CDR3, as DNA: TGTGCCAGCAGCTCCCGAGATTTAAGTGGAAACACCATATATTTT.

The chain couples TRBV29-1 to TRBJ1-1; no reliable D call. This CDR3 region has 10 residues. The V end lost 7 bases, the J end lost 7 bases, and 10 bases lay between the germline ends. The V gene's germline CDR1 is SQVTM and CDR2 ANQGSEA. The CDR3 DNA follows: TGCAGCGGGGAGGATGGTGAAGCTTTCTTT. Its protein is CSGEDGEAFF.

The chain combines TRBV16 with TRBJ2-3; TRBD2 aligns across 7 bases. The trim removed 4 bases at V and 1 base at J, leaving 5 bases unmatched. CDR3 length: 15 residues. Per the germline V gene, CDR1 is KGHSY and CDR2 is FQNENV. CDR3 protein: CASSPSGLGTDTQYF. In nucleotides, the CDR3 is TGTGCCAGCAGCCCTAGCGGCCTCGGCACAGATACGCAGTATTTT.

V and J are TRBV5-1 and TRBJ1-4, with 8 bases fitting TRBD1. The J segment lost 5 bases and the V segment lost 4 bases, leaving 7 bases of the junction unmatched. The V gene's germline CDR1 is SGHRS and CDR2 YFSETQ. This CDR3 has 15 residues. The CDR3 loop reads CASSRQDRVNEKLFF. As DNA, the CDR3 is TGCGCCAGCAGCCGGCAGGACAGGGTCAATGAAAAACTGTTTTTT.

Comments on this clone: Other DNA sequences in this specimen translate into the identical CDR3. The CDR3 region is CASSLEGTGVGTDTQYF. Here the CDR3 DNA reads TGCGCCAGCAGCTTGGAAGGGACAGGGGTCGGCACAGATACGCAGTATTTT. The chain has TRBV5-1 and TRBJ2-3; 10 bases align to TRBD1. V shed 0 bases and J 1 base; nucleotides not matched to a gene: 5. The length of the CDR3 is 17 residues. CDR1 SGHRS and CDR2 YFSETQ come from the germline V gene.

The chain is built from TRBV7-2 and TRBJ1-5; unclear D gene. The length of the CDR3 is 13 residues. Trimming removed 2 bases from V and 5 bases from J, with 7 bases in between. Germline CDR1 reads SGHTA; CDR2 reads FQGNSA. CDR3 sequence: CASSLTGYQPQHF. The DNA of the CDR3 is TGTGCCAGCAGCTTAACGGGATATCAGCCCCAGCATTTT.

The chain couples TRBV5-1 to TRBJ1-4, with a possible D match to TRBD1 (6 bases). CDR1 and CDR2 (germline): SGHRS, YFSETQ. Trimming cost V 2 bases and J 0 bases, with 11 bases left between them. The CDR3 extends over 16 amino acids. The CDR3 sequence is CASSLQDSTTNEKLFF. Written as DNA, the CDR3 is TGCGCCAGCAGCTTACAGGACAGTACAACTAATGAAAAACTGTTTTTT.

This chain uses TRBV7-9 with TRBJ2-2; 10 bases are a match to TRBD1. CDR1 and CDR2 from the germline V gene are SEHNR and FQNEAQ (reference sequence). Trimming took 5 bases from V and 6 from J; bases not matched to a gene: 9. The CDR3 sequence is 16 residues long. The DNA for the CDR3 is TGTGCCAGCAGCCCCCAGACAGGGGGCGCCCCCGGGGAGCTGTTTTTT. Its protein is CASSPQTGGAPGELFF.